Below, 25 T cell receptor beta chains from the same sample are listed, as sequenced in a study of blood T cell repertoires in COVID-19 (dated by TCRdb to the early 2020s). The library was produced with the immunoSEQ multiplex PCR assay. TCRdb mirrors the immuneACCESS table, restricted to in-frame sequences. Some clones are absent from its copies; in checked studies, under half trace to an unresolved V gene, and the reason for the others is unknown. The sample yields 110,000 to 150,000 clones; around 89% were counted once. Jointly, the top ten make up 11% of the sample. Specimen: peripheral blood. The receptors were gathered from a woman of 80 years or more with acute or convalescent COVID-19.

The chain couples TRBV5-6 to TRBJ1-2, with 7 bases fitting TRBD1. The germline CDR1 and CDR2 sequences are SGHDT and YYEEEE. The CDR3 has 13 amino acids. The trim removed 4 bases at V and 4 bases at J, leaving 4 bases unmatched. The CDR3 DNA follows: TGTGCCAGCAGCCTGACAGGGCCCTATGGCTACACCTTC. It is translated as CASSLTGPYGYTF. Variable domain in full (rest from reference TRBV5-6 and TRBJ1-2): DAGVTQSPTHLIKTRGQQVTLRCSPKSGHDTVSWYQQALGQGPQFIFQYYEEEERQRGNFPDRFSGHQFPNYSSELNVNALLLGDSALYLCASSLTGPYGYTFGSGTRLTVV.

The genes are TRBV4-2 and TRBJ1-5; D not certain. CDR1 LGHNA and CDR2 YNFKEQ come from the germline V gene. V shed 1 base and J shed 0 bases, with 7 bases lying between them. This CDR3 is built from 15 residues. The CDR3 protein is CASSQGDYSNQPQHF. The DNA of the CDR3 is TGTGCCAGCAGCCAAGGAGATTATAGCAATCAGCCCCAGCATTTT.

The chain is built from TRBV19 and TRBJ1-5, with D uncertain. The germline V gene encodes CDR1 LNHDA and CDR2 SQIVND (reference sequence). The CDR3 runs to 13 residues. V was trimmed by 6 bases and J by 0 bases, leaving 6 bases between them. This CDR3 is CASRQNSNQPQHF. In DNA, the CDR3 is TGTGCCAGTAGACAAAATAGCAATCAGCCCCAGCATTTT.

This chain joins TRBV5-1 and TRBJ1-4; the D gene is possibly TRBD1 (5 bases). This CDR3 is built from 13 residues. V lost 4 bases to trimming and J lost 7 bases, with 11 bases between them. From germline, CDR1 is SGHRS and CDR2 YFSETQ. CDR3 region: CASSLGEVEKLFF. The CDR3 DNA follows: TGCGCCAGCAGCCTAGGGGAGGTTGAAAAACTGTTTTTT.

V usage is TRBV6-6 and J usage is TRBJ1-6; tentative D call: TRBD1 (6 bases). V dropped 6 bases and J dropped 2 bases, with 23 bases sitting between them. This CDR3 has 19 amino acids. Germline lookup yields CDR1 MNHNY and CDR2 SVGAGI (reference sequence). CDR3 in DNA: TGTGCCAGCAGCCGAGACAGGCCTAGGCCCGGGGCCTATAATTCACCCCTCCACTTT. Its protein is CASSRDRPRPGAYNSPLHF.

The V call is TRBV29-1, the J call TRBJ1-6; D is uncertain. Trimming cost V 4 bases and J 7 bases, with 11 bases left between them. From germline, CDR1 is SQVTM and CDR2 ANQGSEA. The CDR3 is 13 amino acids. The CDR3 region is CSVGEFRNSPLHF. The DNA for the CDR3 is TGCAGCGTTGGGGAGTTCCGAAATTCACCCCTCCACTTT.

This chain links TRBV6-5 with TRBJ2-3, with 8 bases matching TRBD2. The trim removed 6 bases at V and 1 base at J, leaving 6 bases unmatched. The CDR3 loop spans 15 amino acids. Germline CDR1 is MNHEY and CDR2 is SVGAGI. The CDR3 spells CASRTRGGGTDTQYF. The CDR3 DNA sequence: TGTGCCAGCAGAACCCGGGGGGGCGGCACAGATACGCAGTATTTT.

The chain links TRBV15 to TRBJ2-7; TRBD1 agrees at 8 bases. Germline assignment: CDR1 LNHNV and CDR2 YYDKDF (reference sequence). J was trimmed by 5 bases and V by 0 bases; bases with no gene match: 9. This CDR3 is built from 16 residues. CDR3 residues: CATSRETGDNRDEQYF. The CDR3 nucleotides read TGTGCCACCAGCAGAGAGACAGGGGATAACCGGGACGAGCAGTACTTC.

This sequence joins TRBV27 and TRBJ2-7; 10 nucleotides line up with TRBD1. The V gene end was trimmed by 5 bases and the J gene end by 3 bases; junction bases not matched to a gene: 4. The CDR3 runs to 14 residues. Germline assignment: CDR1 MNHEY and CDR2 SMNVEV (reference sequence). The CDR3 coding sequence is TGTGCCAGCAGTAGGGACAGGGGAGGCTACGAGCAGTACTTC. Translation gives CASSRDRGGYEQYF.

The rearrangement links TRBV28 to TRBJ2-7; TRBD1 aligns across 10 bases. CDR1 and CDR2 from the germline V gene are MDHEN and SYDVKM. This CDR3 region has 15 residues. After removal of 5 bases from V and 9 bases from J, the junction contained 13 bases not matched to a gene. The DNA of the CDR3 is TGTGCCAGCAGTCCCCCTCTGGGACAGGGGAAGCGGCAGTACTTC. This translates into CASSPPLGQGKRQYF.

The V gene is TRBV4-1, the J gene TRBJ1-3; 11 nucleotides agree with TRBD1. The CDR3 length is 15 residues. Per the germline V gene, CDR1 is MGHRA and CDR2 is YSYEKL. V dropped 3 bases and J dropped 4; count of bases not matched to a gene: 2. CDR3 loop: CASSQGQGVGNTIYF. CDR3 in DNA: TGCGCCAGCAGCCAGGGACAGGGGGTAGGAAACACCATATATTTT.

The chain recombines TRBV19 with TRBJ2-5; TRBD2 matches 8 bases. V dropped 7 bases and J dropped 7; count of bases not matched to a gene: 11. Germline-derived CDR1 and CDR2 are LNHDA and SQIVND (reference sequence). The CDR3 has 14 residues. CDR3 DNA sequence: TGTGCCAGTACTAATGACGCCGGGAGGGGGACCCAGTACTTC. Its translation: CASTNDAGRGTQYF.

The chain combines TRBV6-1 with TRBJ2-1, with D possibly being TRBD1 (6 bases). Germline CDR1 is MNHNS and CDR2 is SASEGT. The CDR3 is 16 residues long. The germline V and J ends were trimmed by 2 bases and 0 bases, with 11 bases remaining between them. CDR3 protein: CASSENRAYSYNEQFF. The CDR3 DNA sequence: TGTGCCAGCAGTGAAAACAGGGCTTACTCCTACAATGAGCAGTTCTTC.

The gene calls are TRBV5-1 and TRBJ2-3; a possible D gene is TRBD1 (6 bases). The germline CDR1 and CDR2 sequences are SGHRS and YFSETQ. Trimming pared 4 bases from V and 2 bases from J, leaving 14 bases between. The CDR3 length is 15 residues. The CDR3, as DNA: TGCGCCAGCAGCCAGCAAACAGGGTTCACAGATACGCAGTATTTT. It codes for CASSQQTGFTDTQYF.

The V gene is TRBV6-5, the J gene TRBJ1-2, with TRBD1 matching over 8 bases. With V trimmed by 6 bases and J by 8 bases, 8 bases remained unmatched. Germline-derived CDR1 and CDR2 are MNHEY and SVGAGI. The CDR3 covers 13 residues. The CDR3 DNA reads TGTGCCAGCAGCTCTGGACAGGGAGGAGGCTACACCTTC. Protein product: CASSSGQGGGYTF.

CDR3 nucleotide sequence: TGTGCCAGCAGTTTAGGAGCTAACTATGGCTACACCTTC. Its protein is CASSLGANYGYTF. This chain links TRBV6-5 with TRBJ1-2; D gene uncertain. Germline V CDR1 and CDR2: MNHEY, SVGAGI. The V gene lost 4 bases and the J gene lost 0 bases, with 6 bases spanning the gap. This CDR3 contains 13 residues.

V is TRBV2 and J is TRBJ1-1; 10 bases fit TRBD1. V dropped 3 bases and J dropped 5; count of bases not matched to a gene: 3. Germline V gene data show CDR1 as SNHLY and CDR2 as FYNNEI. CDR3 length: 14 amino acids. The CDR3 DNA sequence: TGTGCCAGCAGTGATCGGACAGGGGGAACTGAAGCTTTCTTT. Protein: CASSDRTGGTEAFF.

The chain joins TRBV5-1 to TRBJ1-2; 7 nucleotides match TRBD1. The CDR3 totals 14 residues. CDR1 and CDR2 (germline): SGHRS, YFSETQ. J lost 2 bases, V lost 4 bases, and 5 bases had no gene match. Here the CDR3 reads CASSGGQSNYGYTF. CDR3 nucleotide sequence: TGCGCCAGCAGCGGGGGACAGTCAAACTATGGCTACACCTTC.

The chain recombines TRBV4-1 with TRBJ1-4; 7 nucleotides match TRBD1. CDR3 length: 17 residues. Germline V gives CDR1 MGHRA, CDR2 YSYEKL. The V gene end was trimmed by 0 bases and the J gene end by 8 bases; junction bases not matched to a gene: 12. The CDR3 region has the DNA TGCGCCAGCAGCCAAGAATTGGGGGGCAGGGGGATAGAAAAACTGTTTTTT. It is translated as CASSQELGGRGIEKLFF.

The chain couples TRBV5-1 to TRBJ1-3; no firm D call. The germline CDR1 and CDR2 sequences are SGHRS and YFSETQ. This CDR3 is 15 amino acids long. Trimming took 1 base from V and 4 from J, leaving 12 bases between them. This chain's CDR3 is CASSLSGREGNTIYF. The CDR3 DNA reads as TGCGCCAGCAGCTTGTCGGGGAGGGAAGGAAACACCATATATTTT.

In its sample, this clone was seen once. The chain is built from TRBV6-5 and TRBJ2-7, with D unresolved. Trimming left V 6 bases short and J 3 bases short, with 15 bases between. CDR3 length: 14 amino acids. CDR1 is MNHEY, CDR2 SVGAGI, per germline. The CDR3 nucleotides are TGTGCCAGCAGGTCCCGCGCAACTTACTACGAGCAGTACTTC. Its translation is CASRSRATYYEQYF.

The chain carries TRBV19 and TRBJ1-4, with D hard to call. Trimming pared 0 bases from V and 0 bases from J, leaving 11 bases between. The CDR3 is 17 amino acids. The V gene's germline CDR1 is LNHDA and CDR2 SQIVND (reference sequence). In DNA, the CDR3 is TGTGCCAGTAGTATAGAGGGCGTCTATTCAACTAATGAAAAACTGTTTTTT. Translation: CASSIEGVYSTNEKLFF.

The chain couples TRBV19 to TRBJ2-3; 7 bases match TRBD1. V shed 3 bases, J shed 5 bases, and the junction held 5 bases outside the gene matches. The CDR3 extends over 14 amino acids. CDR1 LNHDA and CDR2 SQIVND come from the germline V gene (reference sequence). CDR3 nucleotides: TGTGCCAGTAGTATCTCTAGGGGGCTAGATACGCAGTATTTT. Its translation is CASSISRGLDTQYF. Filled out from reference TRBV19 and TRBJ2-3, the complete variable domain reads DGGITQSPKYLFRKEGQNVTLSCEQNLNHDAMYWYRQDPGQGLRLIYYSQIVNDFQKGDIAEGYSVSREKKESFPLTVTSAQKNPTAFYLCASSISRGLDTQYFGPGTRLTVL.

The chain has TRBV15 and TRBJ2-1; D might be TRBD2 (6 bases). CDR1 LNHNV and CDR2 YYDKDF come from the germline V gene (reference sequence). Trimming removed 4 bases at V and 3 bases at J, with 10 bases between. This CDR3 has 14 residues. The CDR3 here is CATSTGTFYNEQFF. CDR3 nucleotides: TGTGCCACCAGCACCGGGACTTTCTACAATGAGCAGTTCTTC.

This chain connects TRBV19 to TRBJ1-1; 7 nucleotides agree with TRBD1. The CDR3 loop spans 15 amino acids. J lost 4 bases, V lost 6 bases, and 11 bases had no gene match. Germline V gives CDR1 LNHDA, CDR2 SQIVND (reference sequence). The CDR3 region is CASSIFNRGGTEAFF. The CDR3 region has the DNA TGTGCCAGTAGCATATTCAACAGGGGCGGCACTGAAGCTTTCTTT.